Below are 5 T cell receptor beta chains sequenced from a single sample in a study of blood T cell repertoires in COVID-19. Assay: immunoSEQ multiplex PCR; the TCRdb copy retains only in-frame clones and omits some. The sample records about 230,000 clones, 80% to 90% being singletons. Sequencing input: peripheral blood. These receptors were obtained from a middle-aged man with COVID-19, enrolled during active disease.

The chain recombines TRBV5-1 with TRBJ1-1, with D maybe TRBD1 (6 bases). The CDR3 is 14 amino acids. Germline CDR1 is SGHRS and CDR2 is YFSETQ. Trimming shortened V by 1 base and J by 1 base, and 8 bases separated the two germline ends. CDR3 nucleotides: TGCGCCAGCAGCTTGATAGGGGGGAACACTGAAGCTTTCTTT. Protein sequence: CASSLIGGNTEAFF.

The chain couples TRBV4-2 to TRBJ2-3; 8 nucleotides match TRBD2. CDR1 is LGHNA and CDR2 is YNFKEQ in the germline V gene. The CDR3 runs 17 residues. Unmatched junction bases numbered 8, after V lost 1 base and J lost 2 bases. The DNA of the CDR3 is TGTGCCAGCAGCCAAGGGGCGGGGGGACCTTCCACAGATACGCAGTATTTT. This sequence encodes CASSQGAGGPSTDTQYF.

The chain links TRBV5-1 to TRBJ1-2, with 8 bases matching TRBD1. V gave up 0 bases and J gave up 4 bases; unmatched junction bases: 5. The CDR3 runs to 15 residues. Germline values: CDR1 SGHRS, CDR2 YFSETQ. The DNA of the CDR3 is TGCGCCAGCAGCTTGGACGGACAGGGTCCCTATGGCTACACCTTC. Translation gives CASSLDGQGPYGYTF. Full variable domain (missing parts from reference TRBV5-1 and TRBJ1-2): KAGVTQTPRYLIKTRGQQVTLSCSPISGHRSVSWYQQTPGQGLQFLFEYFSETQRNKGNFPGRFSGRQFSNSRSEMNVSTLELGDSALYLCASSLDGQGPYGYTFGSGTRLTVV.

J is TRBJ2-3 and V is TRBV6-5; TRBD1 might be the D (7 bases). Germline CDR1 reads MNHEY; CDR2 reads SVGAGI. The V end was cut by 3 bases, the J end by 6 bases, with 16 bases between. The CDR3 is 15 residues long. As DNA, the CDR3 is TGTGCCAGCAGTTATCGTGCAGGGGGAGGTGATACGCAGTATTTT. Residues: CASSYRAGGGDTQYF.

This clone was observed a few times. The sample contains more than one DNA sequence encoding this CDR3. This chain connects TRBV5-1 to TRBJ2-5; D gene ambiguous. This CDR3 has 11 residues. Trimming stripped 2 bases from V and 5 bases from J, with 4 bases between. The germline gives CDR1 SGHRS, CDR2 YFSETQ. CDR3 bases: TGCGCCAGCAGCTTACAGGAGACCCAGTACTTC. Residues: CASSLQETQYF.